This TCR beta chain was sequenced during a study of T cells in Graves' hyperthyroidism and ophthalmopathy. The junction had 3 bases not matched to a gene; V was cut back by 0 bases and J by 5 bases. The CDR3 is 15 residues long. Germline V gives CDR1 MGHRA, CDR2 YSYEKL. There were TCR beta CDR3 regions amplified from RNA transcripts. A first-round RT-PCR of the TCR CDR3 used the HTBI primer set. TCRdb independently ran MiXCR on the multiplex PCR reads; one entry per CDR3 protein. In the table there are about 420,000 distinct CDR3 sequences, roughly 13% of which are singletons. In its sample, this clonotype was seen a few times.

V gene TRBV4-1 combines with J gene TRBJ2-1, with TRBD2 matching 8 bases. This sequence was found in a woman under 30 with Graves' hyperthyroidism. The sample was blood. The CDR3 here is CASSQEGTSHNEQFF. DNA of the CDR3: TGCGCCAGCAGCCAAGAGGGGACTAGTCACAATGAGCAGTTCTTC.